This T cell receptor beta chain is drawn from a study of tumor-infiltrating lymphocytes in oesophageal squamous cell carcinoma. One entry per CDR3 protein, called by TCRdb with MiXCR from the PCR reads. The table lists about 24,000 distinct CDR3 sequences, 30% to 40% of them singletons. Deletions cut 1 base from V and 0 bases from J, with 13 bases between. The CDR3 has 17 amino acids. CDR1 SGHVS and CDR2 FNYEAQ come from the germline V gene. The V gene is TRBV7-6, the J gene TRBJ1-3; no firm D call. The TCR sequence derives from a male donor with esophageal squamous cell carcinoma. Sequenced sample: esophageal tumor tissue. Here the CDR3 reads CASSLGLGSISGNTIYF. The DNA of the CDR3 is TGTGCCAGCAGCTTAGGGCTGGGGTCGATCTCTGGAAACACCATATATTTT.